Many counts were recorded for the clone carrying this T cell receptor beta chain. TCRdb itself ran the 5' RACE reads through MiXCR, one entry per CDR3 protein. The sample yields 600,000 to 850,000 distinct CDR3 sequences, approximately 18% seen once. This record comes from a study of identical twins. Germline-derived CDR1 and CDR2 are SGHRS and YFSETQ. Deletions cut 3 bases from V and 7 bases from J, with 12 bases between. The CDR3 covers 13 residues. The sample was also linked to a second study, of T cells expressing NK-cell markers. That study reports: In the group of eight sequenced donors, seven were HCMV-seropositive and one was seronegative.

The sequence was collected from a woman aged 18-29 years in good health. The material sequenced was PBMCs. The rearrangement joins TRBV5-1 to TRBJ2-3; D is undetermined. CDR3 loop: CASSSLDGNTQYF. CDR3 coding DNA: TGCGCCAGCAGCTCACTGGATGGAAATACGCAGTATTTT.